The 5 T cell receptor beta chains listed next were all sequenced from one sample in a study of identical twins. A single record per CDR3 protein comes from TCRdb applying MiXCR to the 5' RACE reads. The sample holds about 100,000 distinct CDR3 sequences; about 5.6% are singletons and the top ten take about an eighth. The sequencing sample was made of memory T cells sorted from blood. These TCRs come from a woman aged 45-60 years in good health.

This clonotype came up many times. The CDR3: CASSSREGLYNEQFF. The CDR3 DNA reads as TGTGCCAGCAGTTCTCGGGAGGGCCTATACAATGAGCAGTTCTTC. The chain couples TRBV6-5 to TRBJ2-1; 8 positions agree with TRBD2. The CDR3 has 15 residues. The V gene end was trimmed by 4 bases and the J gene end by 4 bases; junction bases not matched to a gene: 6. Germline V gene lookup returns CDR1 MNHEY and CDR2 SVGAGI.

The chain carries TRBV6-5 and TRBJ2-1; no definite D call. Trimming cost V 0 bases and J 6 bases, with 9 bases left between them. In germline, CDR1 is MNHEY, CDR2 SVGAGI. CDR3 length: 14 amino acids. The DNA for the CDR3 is TGTGCCAGCAGTTACTCGGCAAGCCCCAATGAGCAGTTCTTC. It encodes CASSYSASPNEQFF.

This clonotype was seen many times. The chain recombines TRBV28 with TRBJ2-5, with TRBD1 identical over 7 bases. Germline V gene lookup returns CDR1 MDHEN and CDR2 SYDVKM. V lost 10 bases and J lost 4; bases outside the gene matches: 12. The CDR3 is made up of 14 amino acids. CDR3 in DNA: TGTGCCACCGGCTCGAGGGGGCGCAGAGAGACCCAGTACTTC. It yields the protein CATGSRGRRETQYF.

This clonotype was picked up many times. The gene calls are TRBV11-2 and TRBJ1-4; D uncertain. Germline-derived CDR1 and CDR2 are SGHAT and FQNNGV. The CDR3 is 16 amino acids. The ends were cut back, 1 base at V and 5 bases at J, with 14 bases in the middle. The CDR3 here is CASSLGHLALNEKLFF. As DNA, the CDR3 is TGTGCCAGCAGCTTAGGACACCTCGCCTTGAATGAAAAACTGTTTTTT.

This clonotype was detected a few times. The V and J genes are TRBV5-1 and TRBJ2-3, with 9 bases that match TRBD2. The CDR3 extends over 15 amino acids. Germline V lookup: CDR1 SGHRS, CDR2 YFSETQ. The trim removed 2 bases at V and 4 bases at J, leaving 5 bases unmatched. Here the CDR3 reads CASSFDAGGADTQYF. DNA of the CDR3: TGCGCCAGCAGCTTTGACGCGGGAGGGGCAGATACGCAGTATTTT.